This T cell receptor (beta chain) was recovered during a study of cytomegalovirus exposure and HLA in healthy donors. Study background: Across 300 to 400 genotyped donors, about 86% landed in the Caucasian-associated ancestry cluster. Study outcomes and limitations: Donors belonging to an Asian-associated ancestry cluster reportedly showed fewer N-insertions in productive TCRs than the roughly 670-donor mean, according to what a later analysis found. V- and J-gene trimming of TCR beta was linked (in a later analysis) to a missense DCLRE1C variant.

Details on this clone: Its antigen is as yet unknown.

60 Vbeta and 13 Jbeta primers were used in PCR. Assay used: immunoSEQ multiplex PCR; TCRdb lists only in-frame clones, some missing. The data hold under 150,000 clones, with approximately 82% observed a single time. The source material was PBMCs. This clonotype was obtained from a man over 45 in good health and CMV-seronegative.

CDR3 amino acids: CSVGDRVSGEKLFF. Written as DNA, the CDR3 is TGCAGCGTTGGGGACAGGGTTAGTGGTGAAAAACTGTTTTTT. This chain connects TRBV29-1 to TRBJ1-4; 9 bases are a match to TRBD1. Germline CDR1 reads SQVTM; CDR2 reads ANQGSEA. The CDR3 extends over 14 amino acids. J was trimmed by 7 bases and V by 4 bases; bases with no gene match: 7.